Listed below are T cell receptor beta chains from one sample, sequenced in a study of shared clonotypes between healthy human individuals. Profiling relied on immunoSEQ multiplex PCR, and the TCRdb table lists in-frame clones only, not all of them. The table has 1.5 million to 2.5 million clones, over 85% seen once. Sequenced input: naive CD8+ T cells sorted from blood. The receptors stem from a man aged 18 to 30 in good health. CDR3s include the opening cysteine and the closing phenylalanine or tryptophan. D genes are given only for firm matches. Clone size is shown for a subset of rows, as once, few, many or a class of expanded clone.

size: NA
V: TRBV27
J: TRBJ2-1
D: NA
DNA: TGTGCCAGCAGTTTATCCCTAGGGCTGGAGCAGTTCTTC
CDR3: CASSLSLGLEQFF

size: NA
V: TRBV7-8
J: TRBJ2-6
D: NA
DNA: TGTGCCAGCAGCCCGACGGGAGTTGGGGCCAACGTCCTGACTTTC
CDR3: CASSPTGVGANVLTF

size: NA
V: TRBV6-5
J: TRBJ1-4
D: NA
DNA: TGTGCCAGCGGAATGCCAAGGAATGAAAAACTGTTTTTT
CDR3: CASGMPRNEKLFF

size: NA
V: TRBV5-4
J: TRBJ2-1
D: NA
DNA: TGTGCCAGCAGCTTGCCCCTAAGACAGGCTGGTGAGCAGTTCTTC
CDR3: CASSLPLRQAGEQFF

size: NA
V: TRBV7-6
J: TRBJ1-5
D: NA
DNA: TGTGCCAGCAGCCCATATGGGGAGAATCAGCCCCAGCATTTT
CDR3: CASSPYGENQPQHF

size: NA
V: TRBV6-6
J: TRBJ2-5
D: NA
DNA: TGTGCCAGCAGCAGGGTCGGGGCATGGGAGACCCAGTACTTC
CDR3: CASSRVGAWETQYF

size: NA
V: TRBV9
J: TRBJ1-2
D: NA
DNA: TGTGCCAGCAGCGTAGGCGAGGGGAGCTACACCTTC
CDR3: CASSVGEGSYTF

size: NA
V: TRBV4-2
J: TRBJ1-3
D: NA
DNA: TGTGCCAGCAGCCAAGAGGACAGCCTGAGCTCTGGAAACACCATATATTTT
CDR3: CASSQEDSLSSGNTIYF

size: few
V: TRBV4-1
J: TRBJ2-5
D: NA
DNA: TGCGCCAGCAGCCAAGATCTGGAAGAGACCCAGTACTTC
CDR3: CASSQDLEETQYF

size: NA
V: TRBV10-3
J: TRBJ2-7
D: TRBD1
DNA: TGTGCCATCAGTGTTCCGGACAGGGGCTACGAGCAGTACTTC
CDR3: CAISVPDRGYEQYF

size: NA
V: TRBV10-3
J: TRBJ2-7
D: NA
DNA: TGTGCCATCAGTGAGGGGAGCTCCTACGAGCAGTACTTC
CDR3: CAISEGSSYEQYF

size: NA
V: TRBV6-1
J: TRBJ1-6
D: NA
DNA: TGTGCCAGCAGTGAACTGGGGCGGAATTCACCCCTCCACTTT
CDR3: CASSELGRNSPLHF

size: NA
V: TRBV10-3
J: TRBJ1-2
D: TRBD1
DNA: TGTGCCATCAGTGAGTCGACAGGGGACTACTATGGCTACACCTTC
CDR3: CAISESTGDYYGYTF

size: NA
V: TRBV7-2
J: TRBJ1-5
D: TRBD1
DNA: TGTGCCAGCAGCTGGACAGGGGAGCTAGATCAGCCCCAGCATTTT
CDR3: CASSWTGELDQPQHF

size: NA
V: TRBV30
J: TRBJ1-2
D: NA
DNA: TGTGCCTGGAGTGGTCAGGGAGGCTACACCTTC
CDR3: CAWSGQGGYTF

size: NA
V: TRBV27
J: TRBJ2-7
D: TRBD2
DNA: TGTGCCAGCAGTCGCGGGTTACGGGAGGGCCCAAATTCCTACGAGCAGTACTTC
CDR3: CASSRGLREGPNSYEQYF

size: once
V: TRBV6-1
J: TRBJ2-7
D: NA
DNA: TGTGCCAGCAGTGAAAGGGGTTCGGGGGTTATCTCCTACGAGCAGTACTTC
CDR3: CASSERGSGVISYEQYF

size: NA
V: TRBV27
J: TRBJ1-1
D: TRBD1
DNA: TGTGCCAGCAGTTTTCTAGGGGGCGGAACTGAAGCTTTCTTT
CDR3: CASSFLGGGTEAFF

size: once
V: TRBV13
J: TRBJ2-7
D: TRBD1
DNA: TGTGCCAGCAGCTCTGGACAGGGGCGACACTACGAGCAGTACTTC
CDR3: CASSSGQGRHYEQYF

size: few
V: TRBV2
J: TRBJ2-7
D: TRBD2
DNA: TGTGCCAGCATGGGGACTAGCGGATCCTACGAGCAGTACTTC
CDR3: CASMGTSGSYEQYF

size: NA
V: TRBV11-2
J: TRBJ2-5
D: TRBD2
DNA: TGTGCCAGCAGCGAGGGACTAGCGGGAGTGGGGGCCCAAGAGACCCAGTACTTC
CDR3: CASSEGLAGVGAQETQYF

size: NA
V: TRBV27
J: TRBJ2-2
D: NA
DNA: TGTGCCAGCAAGGGGGGAGCGAACACCGGGGAGCTGTTTTTT
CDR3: CASKGGANTGELFF

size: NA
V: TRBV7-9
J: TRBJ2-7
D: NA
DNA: TGTGCCAGCAGTCCCCTTGACACCTCCTACGAGCAGTACTTC
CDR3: CASSPLDTSYEQYF

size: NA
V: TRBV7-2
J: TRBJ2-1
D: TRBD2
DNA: TGTGCCAGCAGCTTAATCCCCCAGCGGGGGAATGAGCAGTTCTTC
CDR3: CASSLIPQRGNEQFF

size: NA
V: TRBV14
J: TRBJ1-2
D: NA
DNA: TGTGCCAGCAGCCAAGATAAAAGATATGGCTACACCTTC
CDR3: CASSQDKRYGYTF

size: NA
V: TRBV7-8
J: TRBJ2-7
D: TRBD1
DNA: TGTGCCAGCAGCTTAAGGGCCTTGGACAGGGGGTCCTACGAGCAGTACTTC
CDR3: CASSLRALDRGSYEQYF

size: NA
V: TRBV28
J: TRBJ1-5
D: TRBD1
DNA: TGTGCCAGCAGGGACAGGGCTCAGCCCCAGCATTTT
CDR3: CASRDRAQPQHF

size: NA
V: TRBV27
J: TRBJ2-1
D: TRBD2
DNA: TGTGCCAGCACTCTAGCGGGGGGGTACAATGAGCAGTTCTTC
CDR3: CASTLAGGYNEQFF

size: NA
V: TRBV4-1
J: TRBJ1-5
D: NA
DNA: TGCGCCAGCAGCCTAGAAGAGTACGGGGCGAATCAGCCCCAGCATTTT
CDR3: CASSLEEYGANQPQHF

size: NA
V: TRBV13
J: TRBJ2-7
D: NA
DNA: TGTGCCAGCAGCTCGGACTCGGTGGGCTACGAGCAGTACTTC
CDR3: CASSSDSVGYEQYF

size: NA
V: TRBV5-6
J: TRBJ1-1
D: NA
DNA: TGTGCCAGCAGCTTGGTAACAGGCACTGAAGCTTTCTTT
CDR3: CASSLVTGTEAFF

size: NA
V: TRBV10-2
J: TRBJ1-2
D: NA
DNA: TGCGCCAGCAGTGAGTCTGGGACGGGGTCACTAGCTAACTATGGCTACACCTTC
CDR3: CASSESGTGSLANYGYTF

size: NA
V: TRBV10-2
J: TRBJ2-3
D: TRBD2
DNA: TGCGCCAGCAGTGAGTCCGACGCGGGGGGCTACACAGATACGCAGTATTTT
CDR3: CASSESDAGGYTDTQYF

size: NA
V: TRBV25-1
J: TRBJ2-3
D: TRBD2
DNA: TGTGCCAGCAGTGAAGGGACTAGCGGGGCTTATAGCACAGATACGCAGTATTTT
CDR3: CASSEGTSGAYSTDTQYF

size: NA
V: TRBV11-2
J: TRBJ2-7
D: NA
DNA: TGTGCCAGCAGCTCCGCGGTGGGCTGGATCTCCTACGAGCAGTACTTC
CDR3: CASSSAVGWISYEQYF

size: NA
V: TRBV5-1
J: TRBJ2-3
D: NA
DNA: TGCGCCAGCAGCCTCCGGGCCACGGCAGATACGCAGTATTTT
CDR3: CASSLRATADTQYF

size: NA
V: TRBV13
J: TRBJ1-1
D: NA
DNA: TGTGCCAGCAGCTTAGCTGGGGGCTCTTCCACTGAAGCTTTCTTT
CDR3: CASSLAGGSSTEAFF

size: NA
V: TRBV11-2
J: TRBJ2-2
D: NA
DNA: TGTGCCAGCAGCTTATTCCCACGACAGCCGAACACCGGGGAGCTGTTTTTT
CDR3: CASSLFPRQPNTGELFF

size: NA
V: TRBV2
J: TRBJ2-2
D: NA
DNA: TGTGCCCTTCCCAGGGCCACCGGGGAGCTGTTTTTT
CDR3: CALPRATGELFF

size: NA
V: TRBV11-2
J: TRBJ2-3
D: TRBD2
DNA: TGTGCCAGCACCTCAGATCTAGCGGGATTTCTGACAGATACGCAGTATTTT
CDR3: CASTSDLAGFLTDTQYF

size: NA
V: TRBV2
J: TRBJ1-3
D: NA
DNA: TGTGCCAGCAGTGAAGGAAACACCATATATTTT
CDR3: CASSEGNTIYF

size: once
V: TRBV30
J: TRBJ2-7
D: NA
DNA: TGTGCCGGCCGGGACTTTAGCTCCTACGAGCAGTACTTC
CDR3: CAGRDFSSYEQYF

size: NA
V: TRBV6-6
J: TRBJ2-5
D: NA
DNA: TGTGCCAGCAGTTACGAGACCACAGGAGAGACCCAGTACTTC
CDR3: CASSYETTGETQYF

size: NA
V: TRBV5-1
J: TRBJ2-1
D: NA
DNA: TGCGCCAGCAGCTCGGCTAGCTCCTACAATGAGCAGTTCTTC
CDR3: CASSSASSYNEQFF

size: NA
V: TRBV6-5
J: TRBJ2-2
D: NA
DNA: TGTGCCAGCAGCAGTTCCCCCTTGGACACCGGGGAGCTGTTTTTT
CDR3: CASSSSPLDTGELFF

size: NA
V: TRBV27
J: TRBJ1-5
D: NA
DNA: TGTGCCAGCAGTTTAGGCAGGGGTAACAATCAGCCCCAGCATTTT
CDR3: CASSLGRGNNQPQHF

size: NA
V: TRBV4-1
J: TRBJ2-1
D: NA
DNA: TGCGCCAGCAGGGAGGACACTAGCTCCTACAATGAGCAGTTCTTC
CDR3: CASREDTSSYNEQFF

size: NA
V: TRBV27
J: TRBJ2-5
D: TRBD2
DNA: TGTGCCAGCAGTTTGGCTAGCGGACGGGAGACCCAGTACTTC
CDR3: CASSLASGRETQYF

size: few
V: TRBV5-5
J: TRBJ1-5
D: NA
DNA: TGTGCCAGCAGCTTGGAGGTCACCACTCAGCCCCAGCATTTT
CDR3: CASSLEVTTQPQHF

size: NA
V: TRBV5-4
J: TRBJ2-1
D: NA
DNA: TGTGCCAGCAGCCTCAGGGGCTACAATGAGCAGTTCTTC
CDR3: CASSLRGYNEQFF

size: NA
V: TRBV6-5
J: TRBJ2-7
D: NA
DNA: TGTGCCAGCAGTTACTTAGCAGGCTACGAGCAGTACTTC
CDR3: CASSYLAGYEQYF

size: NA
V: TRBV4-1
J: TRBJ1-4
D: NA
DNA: TGCGCCAGCAGCCAAGAAACAGCTTACCCTAATGAAAAACTGTTTTTT
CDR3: CASSQETAYPNEKLFF

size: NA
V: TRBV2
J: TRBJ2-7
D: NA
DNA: TGTGCCAGCTCCAACGAAGGTAGCGGCTCCTACGAGCAGTACTTC
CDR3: CASSNEGSGSYEQYF

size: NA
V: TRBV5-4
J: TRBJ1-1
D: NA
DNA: TGTGCCAGCAGCTGGCTAGAGGGAGATCGGAACACTGAAGCTTTCTTT
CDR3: CASSWLEGDRNTEAFF

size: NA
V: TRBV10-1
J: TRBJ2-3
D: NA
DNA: TGCGCCAGCAGTGAGTCTGTCGGAACCACAGATACGCAGTATTTT
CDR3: CASSESVGTTDTQYF

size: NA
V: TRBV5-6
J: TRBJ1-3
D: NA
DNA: TGTGCCAGCAGCTTGGCCCAGGCTGGAAACACCATATATTTT
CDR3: CASSLAQAGNTIYF

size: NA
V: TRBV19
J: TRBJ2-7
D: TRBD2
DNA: TGTGCCAGTAGCGTCCCGGGACTAGCGGGAGTGTACCACGAGCAGTACTTC
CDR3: CASSVPGLAGVYHEQYF